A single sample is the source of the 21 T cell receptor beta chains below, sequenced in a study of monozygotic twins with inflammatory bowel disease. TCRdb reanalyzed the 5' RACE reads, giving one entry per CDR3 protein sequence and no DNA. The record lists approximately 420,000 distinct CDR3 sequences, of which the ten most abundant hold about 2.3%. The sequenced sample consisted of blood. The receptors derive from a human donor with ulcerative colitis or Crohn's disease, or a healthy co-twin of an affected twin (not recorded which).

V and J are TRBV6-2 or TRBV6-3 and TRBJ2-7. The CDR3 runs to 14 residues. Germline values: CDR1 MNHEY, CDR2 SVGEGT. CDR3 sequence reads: CASSYSRYINEQYF.

CDR3 sequence: CSATLRTGSTDTQYF. The gene calls are TRBV20-1 and TRBJ2-3; the TCRdb call, TRBD1, lacks DNA for checking. The CDR3 has 15 residues. The germline CDR1 and CDR2 sequences are DFQATT and SNEGSKA (reference sequence).

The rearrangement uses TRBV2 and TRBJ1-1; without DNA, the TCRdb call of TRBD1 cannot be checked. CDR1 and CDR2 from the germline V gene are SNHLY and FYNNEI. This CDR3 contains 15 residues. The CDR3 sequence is CASSPTGQGGGKAFF. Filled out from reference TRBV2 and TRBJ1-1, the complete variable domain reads EPEVTQTPSHQVTQMGQEVILRCVPISNHLYFYWYRQILGQKVEFLVSFYNNEISEKSEIFDDQFSVERPDGSNFTLKIRSTKLEDSAMYFCASSPTGQGGGKAFFGQGTRLTVV.

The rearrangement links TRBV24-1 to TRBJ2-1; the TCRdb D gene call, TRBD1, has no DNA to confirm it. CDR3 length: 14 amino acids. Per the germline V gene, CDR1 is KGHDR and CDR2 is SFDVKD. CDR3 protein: CATSGPRSYNEQFF.

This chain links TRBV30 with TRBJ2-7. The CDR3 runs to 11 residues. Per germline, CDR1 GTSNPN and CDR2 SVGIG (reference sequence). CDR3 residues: CAWSHTGEQYF.

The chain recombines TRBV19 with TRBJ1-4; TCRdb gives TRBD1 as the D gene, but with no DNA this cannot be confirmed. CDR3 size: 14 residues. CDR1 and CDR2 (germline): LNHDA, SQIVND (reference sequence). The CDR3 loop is CASGDDRMNEKLFF.

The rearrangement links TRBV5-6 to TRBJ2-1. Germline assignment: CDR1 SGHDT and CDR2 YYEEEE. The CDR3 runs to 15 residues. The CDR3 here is CASSLEGITYNEQFF.

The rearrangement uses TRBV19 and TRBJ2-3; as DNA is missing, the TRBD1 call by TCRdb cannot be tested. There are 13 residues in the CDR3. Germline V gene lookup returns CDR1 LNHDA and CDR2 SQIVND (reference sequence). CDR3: CASSKNRADTQYF.

The CDR3 loop reads CASTPRKLSYEQYF. V gene TRBV28 combines with J gene TRBJ2-7; TCRdb gives TRBD1 as the D gene, but with no DNA this cannot be confirmed. This CDR3 is 14 amino acids long. The germline CDR1 and CDR2 sequences are MDHEN and SYDVKM. Filled out from reference TRBV28 and TRBJ2-7, the complete variable domain reads DVKVTQSSRYLVKRTGEKVFLECVQDMDHENMFWYRQDPGLGLRLIYFSYDVKMKEKGDIPEGYSVSREKKERFSLILESASTNQTSMYLCASTPRKLSYEQYFGPGTRLTVT.

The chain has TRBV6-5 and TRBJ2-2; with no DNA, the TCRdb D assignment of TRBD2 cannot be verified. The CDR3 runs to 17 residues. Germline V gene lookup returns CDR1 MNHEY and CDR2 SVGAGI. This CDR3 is CASSYRVAGGNTGELFF.

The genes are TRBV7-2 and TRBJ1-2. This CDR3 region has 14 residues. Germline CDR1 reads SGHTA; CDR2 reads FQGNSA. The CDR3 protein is CASSSGPPGGGYTF. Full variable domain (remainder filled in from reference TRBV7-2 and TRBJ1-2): GAGVSQSPSNKVTEKGKDVELRCDPISGHTALYWYRQSLGQGLEFLIYFQGNSAPDKSGLPSDRFSAERTGGSVSTLTIQRTQQEDSAVYLCASSSGPPGGGYTFGSGTRLTVV.

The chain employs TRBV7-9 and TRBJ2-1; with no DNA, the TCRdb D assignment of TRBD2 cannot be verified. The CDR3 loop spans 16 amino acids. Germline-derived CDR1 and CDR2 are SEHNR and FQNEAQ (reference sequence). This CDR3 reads CASSIQTSGSYNEQFF.

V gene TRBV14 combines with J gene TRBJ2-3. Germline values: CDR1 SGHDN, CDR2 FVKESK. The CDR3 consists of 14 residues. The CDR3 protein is CASSQGNRPDTQYF.

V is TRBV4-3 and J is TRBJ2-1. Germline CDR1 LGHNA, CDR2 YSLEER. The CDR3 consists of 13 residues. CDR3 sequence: CASSPVNRGEQFF.

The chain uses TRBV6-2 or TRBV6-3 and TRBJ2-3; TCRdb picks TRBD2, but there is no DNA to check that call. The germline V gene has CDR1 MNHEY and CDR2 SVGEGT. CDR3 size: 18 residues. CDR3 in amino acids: CASRPGPGVSPMGDTQYF.

CDR3 residues: CATSRQGVAGELFF. V usage is TRBV15 and J usage is TRBJ2-2; TCRdb indicates TRBD1, and absent DNA this call remains unverified. From germline, CDR1 is LNHNV and CDR2 YYDKDF (reference sequence). CDR3 length equals 14 residues.

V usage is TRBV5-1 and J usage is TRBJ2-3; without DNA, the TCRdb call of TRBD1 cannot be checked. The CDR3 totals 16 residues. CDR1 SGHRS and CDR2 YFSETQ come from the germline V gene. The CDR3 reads CASSYSGPRGSDTQYF. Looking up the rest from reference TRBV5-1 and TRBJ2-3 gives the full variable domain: KAGVTQTPRYLIKTRGQQVTLSCSPISGHRSVSWYQQTPGQGLQFLFEYFSETQRNKGNFPGRFSGRQFSNSRSEMNVSTLELGDSALYLCASSYSGPRGSDTQYFGPGTRLTVL.

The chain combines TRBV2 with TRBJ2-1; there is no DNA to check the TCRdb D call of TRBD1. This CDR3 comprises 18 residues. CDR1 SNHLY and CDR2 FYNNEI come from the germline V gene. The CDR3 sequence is CATSLAPPFLTSYNEQFF. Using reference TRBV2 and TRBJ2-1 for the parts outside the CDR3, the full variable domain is EPEVTQTPSHQVTQMGQEVILRCVPISNHLYFYWYRQILGQKVEFLVSFYNNEISEKSEIFDDQFSVERPDGSNFTLKIRSTKLEDSAMYFCATSLAPPFLTSYNEQFFGPGTRLTVL.

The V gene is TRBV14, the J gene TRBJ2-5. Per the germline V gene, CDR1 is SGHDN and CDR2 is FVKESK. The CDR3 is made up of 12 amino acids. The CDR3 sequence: CASSHYQETQYF.

The CDR3 protein is CASSRTTGVSNEQFF. This chain connects TRBV7-9 to TRBJ2-1; TCRdb designates TRBD1, a call that cannot be tested without DNA. The CDR3 is 15 residues long. The germline CDR1 and CDR2 sequences are SEHNR and FQNEAQ (reference sequence).

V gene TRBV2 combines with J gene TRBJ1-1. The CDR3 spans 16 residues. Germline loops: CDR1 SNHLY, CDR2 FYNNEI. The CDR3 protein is CASSGPQPIQNTEAFF. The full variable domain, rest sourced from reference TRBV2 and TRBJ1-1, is EPEVTQTPSHQVTQMGQEVILRCVPISNHLYFYWYRQILGQKVEFLVSFYNNEISEKSEIFDDQFSVERPDGSNFTLKIRSTKLEDSAMYFCASSGPQPIQNTEAFFGQGTRLTVV.